This TCR beta chain emerged from a study of sequential checkpoint blockade in melanoma. Across the whole study: Randomization was 1:1 between first-line nivolumab→ipilimumab and ipilimumab→nivolumab. Each arm's sequence ended with maintenance nivolumab.

Trimming shortened V by 0 bases and J by 4 bases, and 3 bases separated the two germline ends. CDR3 length: 12 residues. The germline V gene encodes CDR1 SGHDT and CDR2 YYEEEE. The treatment: randomized to nivolumab then ipilimumab (arm A) or the reverse (arm B). Patients had received no earlier DNA-damaging chemotherapy. PBMC sorting kept live CD3+CD8+ cells without CD19 or CD56. TCRdb's table, derived via immunoSEQ multiplex PCR, lists solely in-frame clones and lacks some. The data show about 40,000 clones, approximately 90% seen once. The V call is TRBV5-6, the J call TRBJ2-3, with unresolved D. The sample was CD8+ T cells sorted from blood (inferred from file names), taken from a patient given nivolumab and ipilimumab in sequence. The clonotype originates from a human donor with melanoma. CDR3: CASSLVADTQYF. In DNA, the CDR3 is TGTGCCAGCAGCTTGGTAGCAGATACGCAGTATTTT.